These 22 T cell receptor beta chains share one sample of origin, sequenced in a study of T cell responses to AZD1222 COVID-19 vaccine. Using immunoSEQ multiplex PCR, the repertoire was profiled, and TCRdb retains in-frame clones only, with some absent. The data show some 130,000 clones, 90% to 95% seen once. Sequenced material: peripheral blood, taken on day 0 of AZD1222 vaccination. Receptors originate from an adult in good health.

The J gene is TRBJ2-1, the V gene TRBV7-8, with D perhaps matching TRBD2 (6 bases). The germline CDR1 and CDR2 sequences are SGHVS and FQNEAQ. The CDR3 is made up of 13 amino acids. V was cut by 4 bases and J by 4 bases, with 8 bases left in between. Here the CDR3 DNA reads TGTGCCAGCAGCTCGGGACTGTACAATGAGCAGTTCTTC. Residues: CASSSGLYNEQFF.

This clone was recorded once. This rearrangement joins TRBV5-8 to TRBJ1-2; tentatively, D is TRBD1 (5 bases). V was clipped by 3 bases and J by 8 bases, with 14 bases between them. There are 13 residues in the CDR3. Germline assignment: CDR1 SGHTS and CDR2 YDEGEE. DNA for the CDR3: TGTGCCAGCAGCTCCCGGGGACCTGTGGGCTACACCTTC. It translates to CASSSRGPVGYTF.

The V and J genes are TRBV9 and TRBJ2-7, with D possibly matching TRBD1 (6 bases). The germline gives CDR1 SGDLS, CDR2 YYNGEE. This CDR3 has 16 residues. V lost 4 bases and J 0 bases, leaving 17 bases between the germline ends. This chain's CDR3 is CASSPQGGLSSYEQYF. The CDR3 DNA reads as TGTGCCAGCAGCCCTCAAGGGGGTCTGAGCTCCTACGAGCAGTACTTC.

The chain links TRBV30 to TRBJ2-7, with D possibly matching TRBD2 (6 bases). This CDR3 comprises 13 residues. Germline V gene sequence: CDR1 GTSNPN, CDR2 SVGIG (reference sequence). Between the trimmed V and J ends, which lost 5 bases and 3 bases, there was a span of 14 bases. CDR3 DNA: TGTGCCTGGGCCAGTAGCGGAGACTACGAGCAGTACTTC. It specifies CAWASSGDYEQYF. The complete variable domain, with remaining parts taken from reference TRBV30 and TRBJ2-7, reads SQTIHQWPATLVQPVGSPLSLECTVEGTSNPNLYWYRQAAGRGLQLLFYSVGIGQISSEVPQNLSASRPQDRQFILSSKKLLLSDSGFYLCAWASSGDYEQYFGPGTRLTVT.

The chain couples TRBV5-1 to TRBJ1-1; tentative D call: TRBD1 (6 bases). The CDR3 is made up of 12 amino acids. Germline V CDR1 and CDR2: SGHRS, YFSETQ. V lost 2 bases and J 4 bases, leaving 6 bases between the germline ends. The CDR3 loop reads CASSLQGTEAFF. CDR3 nucleotide sequence: TGCGCCAGCAGCTTACAGGGCACTGAAGCTTTCTTT.

The V and J genes are TRBV4-2 and TRBJ1-2; D may be TRBD1 (5 bases). The CDR3 has 17 amino acids. V was trimmed by 4 bases and J by 4 bases, leaving 22 bases between them. Germline CDR1 reads LGHNA; CDR2 reads YNFKEQ. In DNA form, the CDR3 reads TGTGCCAGCAGCCCTGATGGAAGACAGCGGCCGATCTATGGCTACACCTTC. Its protein is CASSPDGRQRPIYGYTF.

The count of this clone is one. V usage is TRBV9 and J usage is TRBJ2-5; D is unresolved. In germline, CDR1 is SGDLS, CDR2 YYNGEE. V lost 0 bases and J lost 5, with 8 bases in between. The CDR3 contains 13 residues. The CDR3 DNA reads as TGTGCCAGCAGCGTAGGGCCCAAGGAGACCCAGTACTTC. It codes for CASSVGPKETQYF. The entire variable domain, with the rest obtained from reference TRBV9 and TRBJ2-5, is as follows: DSGVTQTPKHLITATGQRVTLRCSPRSGDLSVYWYQQSLDQGLQFLIQYYNGEERAKGNILERFSAQQFPDLHSELNLSSLELGDSALYFCASSVGPKETQYFGPGTRLLVL.

The chain couples TRBV6-5 to TRBJ1-5; 8 nucleotides match TRBD1. CDR3 length equals 15 residues. Germline trimming cut 7 bases from V and 1 base from J; bases unmatched to any gene: 6. Germline lookup yields CDR1 MNHEY and CDR2 SVGAGI. For the CDR3, the DNA is TGTGCCAGCATAGGGGCAGGGGGCAGCAATCAGCCCCAGCATTTT. Translation gives CASIGAGGSNQPQHF.

In this sample, this clone turned up once. CDR3 sequence (DNA): TGCGCCAGCAGCTTTGGGGGCGAGGGCACTGAAGCTTTCTTT. Translation: CASSFGGEGTEAFF. The chain links TRBV5-1 to TRBJ1-1; maybe TRBD1 (6 bases). The CDR3 contains 14 residues. The V end was cut by 2 bases, the J end by 4 bases, with 12 bases between. Germline V gene sequence: CDR1 SGHRS, CDR2 YFSETQ.

This chain connects TRBV10-3 to TRBJ2-3, with D unresolved. Germline V gives CDR1 ENHRY, CDR2 SYGVKD. This CDR3 has 11 residues. V gave up 0 bases and J gave up 11 bases, with 6 bases separating them. The CDR3 is CAISESGGQYF. DNA of the CDR3: TGTGCCATCAGTGAGTCGGGTGGGCAGTATTTT.

The V gene is TRBV6-4, the J gene TRBJ1-2; D not certain. CDR3 length: 12 residues. V shed 2 bases and J shed 6 bases, with 7 bases lying between them. The germline CDR1 and CDR2 sequences are MRHNA and SNTAGT. The CDR3 sequence: CASSDREDGYTF. The DNA for the CDR3 is TGTGCCAGCAGTGACAGGGAGGATGGCTACACCTTC.

The CDR3 reads CASRREDRVAYGYTF. CDR3 coding DNA: TGTGCCAGCAGACGGGAAGACAGGGTCGCCTATGGCTACACCTTC. The chain uses TRBV6-5 and TRBJ1-2, with TRBD1 identical over 7 bases. After removal of 6 bases from V and 4 bases from J, the junction contained 11 bases not matched to a gene. The CDR3 length is 15 residues. From germline, CDR1 is MNHEY and CDR2 SVGAGI.

The rearrangement links TRBV5-1 to TRBJ1-1; no clear D. Germline CDR1 SGHRS, CDR2 YFSETQ. Trimming cost V 0 bases and J 3 bases, with 12 bases left between them. The CDR3 extends over 15 amino acids. In DNA form, the CDR3 reads TGCGCCAGCAGCTTGGCAGAGAACAGTCACACTGAAGCTTTCTTT. Protein product: CASSLAENSHTEAFF.

The chain uses TRBV18 and TRBJ2-1, with D unclear. This CDR3 is 14 amino acids long. Germline V gene data show CDR1 as KGHSH and CDR2 as LQKENI. Trimming pared 0 bases from V and 7 bases from J, leaving 10 bases between. The CDR3 DNA is TGTGCCAGCTCACCACCGAGCTTGGGGAATGAGCAGTTCTTC. This encodes CASSPPSLGNEQFF. Based on the CDR3 plus reference TRBV18 and TRBJ2-1, the full variable domain is NAGVMQNPRHLVRRRGQEARLRCSPMKGHSHVYWYRQLPEEGLKFMVYLQKENIIDESGMPKERFSAEFPKEGPSILRIQQVVRGDSAAYFCASSPPSLGNEQFFGPGTRLTVL.

This chain links TRBV28 with TRBJ2-3, with 12 bases fitting TRBD2. Germline values: CDR1 MDHEN, CDR2 SYDVKM. The J segment lost 0 bases and the V segment lost 5 bases, leaving 12 bases of the junction unmatched. This CDR3 spans 19 amino acids. For the CDR3, the DNA is TGTGCCAGCAGTCATGGACTAGCGGGAACGCGGGCTAGCACAGATACGCAGTATTTT. Translating gives CASSHGLAGTRASTDTQYF.

The rearrangement links TRBV5-4 to TRBJ1-2; D uncertain. The CDR3 totals 12 residues. The V gene lost 0 bases and the J gene lost 7 bases, with 7 bases spanning the gap. Germline CDR1 reads SGHNT; CDR2 reads YYREEE (reference sequence). The chain's CDR3 is CASSLEGFGYTF. DNA for the CDR3: TGTGCCAGCAGCTTGGAAGGGTTTGGCTACACCTTC.

The genes are TRBV15 and TRBJ1-5; D uncertain. The CDR3 has 12 amino acids. Germline CDR1 LNHNV, CDR2 YYDKDF (reference sequence). V was trimmed by 7 bases and J by 4 bases, leaving 8 bases between them. CDR3 in amino acids: CATTKGNQPQHF. CDR3 DNA: TGTGCCACCACGAAGGGAAATCAGCCCCAGCATTTT. The full variable domain, rest sourced from reference TRBV15 and TRBJ1-5, is DAMVIQNPRYQVTQFGKPVTLSCSQTLNHNVMYWYQQKSSQAPKLLFHYYDKDFNNEADTPDNFQSRRPNTSFCFLDIRSPGLGDTAMYLCATTKGNQPQHFGDGTRLSIL.

V gene TRBV28 combines with J gene TRBJ1-2; D gene ambiguous. Germline V gene lookup returns CDR1 MDHEN and CDR2 SYDVKM. V was shortened by 9 bases and J by 8 bases, with 16 bases between the two germline ends. This CDR3 has 12 residues. In DNA, the CDR3 is TGTGCCAGTCTAGGAGATTCCGGGGGCTACACCTTC. Translation: CASLGDSGGYTF.

The chain is built from TRBV7-9 and TRBJ1-3; TRBD1 agrees at 7 bases. The CDR3 runs to 14 residues. With 5 bases clipped from V and 3 bases from J, the junction kept 4 bases outside the gene matches. Germline V gene data show CDR1 as SEHNR and CDR2 as FQNEAQ (reference sequence). CDR3: CASSPGGSGNTIYF. The CDR3, as DNA: TGTGCCAGCAGCCCAGGGGGTAGTGGAAACACCATATATTTT.

This clone came up once. The rearrangement joins TRBV6-2 or TRBV6-3 to TRBJ2-3, with D possibly called TRBD1 or TRBD2 (6 bases each). V was pared by 6 bases and J by 3 bases, with 16 bases between. The CDR3 covers 15 residues. Germline CDR1 and CDR2: MNHEY and SVGEGT. The CDR3 here is CASSPWGARTDTQYF. The DNA of the CDR3 is TGTGCCAGCAGCCCGTGGGGGGCTCGGACAGATACGCAGTATTTT.

This chain connects TRBV27 to TRBJ2-7; D possibly corresponds to TRBD2 (6 bases). The germline V gene has CDR1 MNHEY and CDR2 SMNVEV (reference sequence). The CDR3 runs 14 residues. Trimming took off 4 bases at V and 7 bases at J, with 17 bases between the two ends. DNA of the CDR3: TGTGCCAGCAGTTACGGCCGTTTCGGAGGGGAGCAGTACTTC. Its protein product is CASSYGRFGGEQYF.

V usage is TRBV5-1 and J usage is TRBJ1-1; D remains ambiguous. Germline V gene lookup returns CDR1 SGHRS and CDR2 YFSETQ. The V and J ends lost 0 bases and 4 bases respectively, with 16 bases between them. The CDR3 has 16 residues. Here the CDR3 reads CASSLGPRGVPTEAFF. The CDR3 region has the DNA TGCGCCAGCAGCTTGGGCCCACGCGGGGTCCCCACTGAAGCTTTCTTT.